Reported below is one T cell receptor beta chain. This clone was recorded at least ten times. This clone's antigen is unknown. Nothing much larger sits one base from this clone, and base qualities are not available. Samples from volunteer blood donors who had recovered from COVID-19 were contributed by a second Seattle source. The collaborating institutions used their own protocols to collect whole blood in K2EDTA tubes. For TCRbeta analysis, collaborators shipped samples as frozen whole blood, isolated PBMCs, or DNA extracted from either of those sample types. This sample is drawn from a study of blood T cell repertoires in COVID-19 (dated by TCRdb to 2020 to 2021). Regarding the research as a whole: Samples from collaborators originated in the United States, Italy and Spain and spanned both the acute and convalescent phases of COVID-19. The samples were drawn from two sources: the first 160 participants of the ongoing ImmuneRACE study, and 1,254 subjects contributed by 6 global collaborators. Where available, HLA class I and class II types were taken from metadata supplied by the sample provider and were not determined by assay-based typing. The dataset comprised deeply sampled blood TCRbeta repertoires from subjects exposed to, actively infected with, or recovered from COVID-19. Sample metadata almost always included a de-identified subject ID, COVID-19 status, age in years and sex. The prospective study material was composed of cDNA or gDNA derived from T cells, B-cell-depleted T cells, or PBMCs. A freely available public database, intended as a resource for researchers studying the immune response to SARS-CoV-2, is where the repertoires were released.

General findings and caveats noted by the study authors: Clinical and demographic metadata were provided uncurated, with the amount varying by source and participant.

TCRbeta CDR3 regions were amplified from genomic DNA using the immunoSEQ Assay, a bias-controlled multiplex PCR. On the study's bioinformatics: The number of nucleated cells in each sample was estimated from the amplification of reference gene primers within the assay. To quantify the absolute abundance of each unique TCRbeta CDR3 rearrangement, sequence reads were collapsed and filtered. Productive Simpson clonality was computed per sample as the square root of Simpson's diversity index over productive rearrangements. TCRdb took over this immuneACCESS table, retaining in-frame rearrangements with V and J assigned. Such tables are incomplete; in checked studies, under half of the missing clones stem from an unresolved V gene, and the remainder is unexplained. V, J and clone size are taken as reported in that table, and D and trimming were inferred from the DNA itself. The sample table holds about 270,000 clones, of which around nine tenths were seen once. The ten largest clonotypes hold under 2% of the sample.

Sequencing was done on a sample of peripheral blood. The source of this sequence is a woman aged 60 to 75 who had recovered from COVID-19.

Read as DNA, the sequence is TGCGCCAGCAGCTTCCAGACAGGGGCGGTCGAGCAGTACTTC. It is translated as CASSFQTGAVEQYF. Here the chain combines TRBV5-1 and TRBJ2-7; 8 of the junction bases match TRBD1. From the cysteine through the phenylalanine, the CDR3 covers 14 amino acids. Only the CDR3 portion is preserved as DNA: 42 bases, with reading frame beginning at the first base. Here V drops 2 bases and J drops 6 bases, and the junction holds 7 bases not matched to any gene. Looking up the germline V gene yields CDR1 SGHRS and CDR2 YFSETQ. With the portions outside the CDR3 filled from the reference TRBV5-1 and TRBJ2-7 genes, the complete variable region becomes KAGVTQTPRYLIKTRGQQVTLSCSPISGHRSVSWYQQTPGQGLQFLFEYFSETQRNKGNFPGRFSGRQFSNSRSEMNVSTLELGDSALYLCASSFQTGAVEQYFGPGTRLTVT.